One TCR beta chain is described in this entry. This entry is derived from a study of Ad26.COV2.S vaccination and SARS-CoV-2 variants. Study as a whole: Donor got 5x10^10 or 1x10^11 viral particles of Ad26.COV2.S.

CDR3 length: 16 residues. Unmatched junction bases numbered 11, after V lost 7 bases and J lost 2 bases. CDR1 and CDR2 from the germline V gene are SNHLY and FYNNEI. Method: immunoSEQ multiplex PCR; TCRdb's copy keeps in-frame clones and lacks some. The table records hundreds of thousands of clones, about nine tenths of them present only once. Specified treatment: approximately 18 received Ad26.COV2.S at low or high dose, single or two shots; roughly 5 received placebo; per-sample allocation not given. Sample collection was performed on day 63 after the first vaccine or placebo injection. This sequence joins TRBV2 and TRBJ2-7; 10 bases are a match to TRBD1. Sample: peripheral blood, taken in a trial of Ad26.COV2.S vaccine versus placebo. This receptor was identified in a person aged 18 to 65 who received the Ad26.COV2.S COVID-19 vaccine or a placebo. The CDR3 is CASTKPRDRGAYEQYF. CDR3 nucleotides: TGTGCCAGCACGAAACCCCGGGACAGGGGCGCCTACGAGCAGTACTTC. The entire variable domain, with the rest obtained from reference TRBV2 and TRBJ2-7, is as follows: EPEVTQTPSHQVTQMGQEVILRCVPISNHLYFYWYRQILGQKVEFLVSFYNNEISEKSEIFDDQFSVERPDGSNFTLKIRSTKLEDSAMYFCASTKPRDRGAYEQYFGPGTRLTVT.